The 27 T cell receptor beta chains in this list originate from one sample, sequenced in a study of T cell changes during pregnancy in multiple sclerosis. Clones were read by immunoSEQ multiplex PCR, and TCRdb kept only the in-frame ones, dropping some. The sample lists tens of thousands of clones; over 80% were seen once. Sequencing used peripheral blood, obtained before pregnancy. All receptors come from a female donor with multiple sclerosis, enrolled in a pregnancy study.

The gene calls are TRBV14 and TRBJ2-7; TRBD1 agrees at 9 bases. V trimming: 5 bases; J trimming: 3 bases; junction bases outside the gene matches: 2. The CDR3 is made up of 13 amino acids. The germline CDR1 and CDR2 sequences are SGHDN and FVKESK. The CDR3 DNA follows: TGTGCCAGCAGCTTGACAGGGGGCTACGAGCAGTACTTC. It translates to CASSLTGGYEQYF.

This clone was counted once. The chain carries TRBV7-2 and TRBJ2-7; the D is unclear. The germline gives CDR1 SGHTA, CDR2 FQGNSA. This CDR3 is 13 amino acids long. Deletions cut 5 bases from V and 7 bases from J, with 15 bases between. The CDR3 bases are TGTGCCAGCAGCCTCTCGGCCGTCGGGGAGCAGTACTTC. Encoded protein: CASSLSAVGEQYF.

The chain is built from TRBV29-1 and TRBJ2-7, with D possibly being TRBD1 (6 bases). The V end was cut by 6 bases, the J end by 2 bases, with 14 bases between. Germline loops: CDR1 SQVTM, CDR2 ANQGSEA. The CDR3 consists of 13 residues. In DNA, the CDR3 is TGCAGCGTGGAGAACAGGGCCCCCTACGAGCAGTACTTC. This translates into CSVENRAPYEQYF.

The CDR3 reads CAIGEGGWQPQHF. In DNA, the CDR3 is TGTGCCATCGGGGAGGGGGGGTGGCAGCCCCAGCATTTT. The chain recombines TRBV10-3 with TRBJ1-5; a possible D gene is TRBD1 (6 bases). The CDR3 sequence is 13 residues long. The V gene lost 8 bases and the J gene lost 7 bases, with 15 bases spanning the gap. The germline gives CDR1 ENHRY, CDR2 SYGVKD.

The chain is built from TRBV19 and TRBJ1-4, with D hard to call. Germline values: CDR1 LNHDA, CDR2 SQIVND (reference sequence). The CDR3 has 17 amino acids. V shed 3 bases and J shed 2 bases, with 16 bases lying between them. DNA of the CDR3: TGTGCCAGTAGTATGAACCCAGTATTCCGCACTAATGAAAAACTGTTTTTT. As protein: CASSMNPVFRTNEKLFF.

This chain links TRBV5-1 with TRBJ2-7; D call uncertain. Germline V CDR1 and CDR2: SGHRS, YFSETQ. Trimming pared 0 bases from V and 4 bases from J, leaving 11 bases between. The CDR3 length is 14 residues. The CDR3 is CASSLVGAGYEQYF. CDR3 coding DNA: TGCGCCAGCAGCTTGGTAGGCGCAGGTTACGAGCAGTACTTC.

V is TRBV7-9 and J is TRBJ2-7; TRBD1 aligns across 9 bases. V lost 5 bases and J lost 5; bases outside the gene matches: 7. The CDR3 covers 14 residues. Germline CDR1 and CDR2: SEHNR and FQNEAQ (reference sequence). CDR3 amino acids: CASSDRDRADEQYF. CDR3 in DNA: TGTGCCAGCAGCGACCGGGACAGGGCTGACGAGCAGTACTTC.

This chain connects TRBV5-5 to TRBJ2-5; 7 bases map to TRBD1. V lost 4 bases, J lost 2 bases, and 23 bases stayed unmatched. Germline V gene sequence: CDR1 SGHKS, CDR2 YYEKEE (reference sequence). The CDR3 extends over 20 amino acids. CDR3 loop: CASSPNLGGPIDPVQETQYF. The CDR3 DNA reads TGTGCCAGCAGCCCTAACCTAGGGGGCCCAATCGACCCTGTACAAGAGACCCAGTACTTC.

This clone was counted a few times. The chain carries TRBV5-1 and TRBJ1-1; a possible D gene is TRBD1 (5 bases). The CDR3 extends over 13 amino acids. The germline V gene has CDR1 SGHRS and CDR2 YFSETQ. V lost 0 bases and J 5 bases, leaving 8 bases between the germline ends. The CDR3 DNA sequence: TGCGCCAGCAGCTTGGAGGGGTTAACTGAAGCTTTCTTT. Translating it yields CASSLEGLTEAFF.

V is TRBV28 and J is TRBJ1-5, with 8 positions matching TRBD1. CDR3 length equals 14 residues. V shed 8 bases, J shed 5 bases, and the junction held 8 bases outside the gene matches. The V gene's germline CDR1 is MDHEN and CDR2 SYDVKM. CDR3: CASEDRVRYQPQHF. CDR3 DNA sequence: TGTGCCAGCGAGGACAGGGTAAGATATCAGCCCCAGCATTTT.

The V and J genes are TRBV14 and TRBJ2-7; TRBD1 agrees at 8 bases. This CDR3 contains 15 residues. The V segment lost 1 base and the J segment 3 bases; nucleotides outside the gene matches: 5. The germline gives CDR1 SGHDN, CDR2 FVKESK. The CDR3 DNA follows: TGTGCCAGCAGCCAAGGCAGGGACAGGCTCTACGAGCAGTACTTC. Amino acid sequence: CASSQGRDRLYEQYF.

The chain carries TRBV5-6 and TRBJ2-3; 13 nucleotides match TRBD2. The ends lost 3 bases at V and 4 bases at J; junction bases unmatched: 8. This CDR3 has 17 amino acids. Germline V gives CDR1 SGHDT, CDR2 YYEEEE. The CDR3 DNA is TGTGCCAGCAGCTCTTTTCCGGGACTAGCGGGACCAGATACGCAGTATTTT. Its protein is CASSSFPGLAGPDTQYF.

This clone came up once. The V call is TRBV7-9, the J call TRBJ2-7; 7 bases align to TRBD1. The germline V gene has CDR1 SEHNR and CDR2 FQNEAQ (reference sequence). V trimming: 1 base; J trimming: 5 bases; junction bases outside the gene matches: 8. This CDR3 contains 15 residues. CDR3 loop: CASSLGAGGVHEQYF. CDR3 DNA sequence: TGTGCCAGCAGCTTAGGGGCAGGGGGAGTCCACGAGCAGTACTTC.

The chain has TRBV4-1 and TRBJ2-6; D not resolved. V was pared by 1 base and J by 0 bases, with 4 bases between. CDR3 length equals 15 residues. Germline V gene sequence: CDR1 MGHRA, CDR2 YSYEKL. CDR3 sequence reads: CASSQGPSGANVLTF. In DNA, the CDR3 is TGCGCCAGCAGCCAAGGGCCCTCTGGGGCCAACGTCCTGACTTTC.

V gene TRBV4-2 combines with J gene TRBJ2-3, with a tentative D call TRBD1 (8 bases). The CDR3 sequence is 17 residues long. V gave up 4 bases and J gave up 4 bases, with 21 bases separating them. Germline assignment: CDR1 LGHNA and CDR2 YNFKEQ. The CDR3 spells CASSPGRGTGGADTQYF. The CDR3 coding sequence is TGTGCCAGCAGCCCTGGTAGGGGAACAGGGGGGGCAGATACGCAGTATTTT.

J is TRBJ1-1 and V is TRBV6-5; D uncertain. The CDR3 runs 13 residues. Trimming cost V 2 bases and J 7 bases, with 11 bases left between them. Germline V gene sequence: CDR1 MNHEY, CDR2 SVGAGI. CDR3 DNA sequence: TGTGCCAGCAGTTACGGCCATGGGCGTGAAGCTTTCTTT. Translated: CASSYGHGREAFF.

This clone was seen a few times. The sample holds other DNA sequences that translate to the same CDR3. This chain links TRBV18 with TRBJ1-1; perhaps TRBD1 as D (6 bases). This CDR3 has 14 residues. Germline CDR1 and CDR2: KGHSH and LQKENI. V dropped 6 bases and J dropped 2 bases, with 13 bases sitting between them. CDR3: CASSPDSLNTEAFF. In DNA, the CDR3 is TGTGCCAGCTCCCCGGACAGCCTTAACACTGAAGCTTTCTTT. The variable domain in full, completed from reference TRBV18 and TRBJ1-1, reads NAGVMQNPRHLVRRRGQEARLRCSPMKGHSHVYWYRQLPEEGLKFMVYLQKENIIDESGMPKERFSAEFPKEGPSILRIQQVVRGDSAAYFCASSPDSLNTEAFFGQGTRLTVV.

The chain has TRBV7-6 and TRBJ2-5, with 8 bases matching TRBD1. V dropped 5 bases and J dropped 1; count of bases not matched to a gene: 12. The CDR3 totals 17 residues. Germline values: CDR1 SGHVS, CDR2 FNYEAQ. CDR3 loop: CASSPGTGTGSQETQYF. In DNA, the CDR3 is TGTGCCAGCAGCCCAGGGACCGGGACAGGATCCCAAGAGACCCAGTACTTC. The full variable domain, with the rest looked up from reference TRBV7-6 and TRBJ2-5, is GAGVSQSPRYKVTKRGQDVALRCDPISGHVSLYWYRQALGQGPEFLTYFNYEAQQDKSGLPNDRFSAERPEGSISTLTIQRTEQRDSAMYRCASSPGTGTGSQETQYFGPGTRLLVL.

The table lists this clone with a count of one. V usage is TRBV19 and J usage is TRBJ2-7; tentatively, D is TRBD1 (5 bases). The germline V gene encodes CDR1 LNHDA and CDR2 SQIVND (reference sequence). The CDR3 sequence is 15 residues long. V lost 1 base to trimming and J lost 0 bases, with 10 bases between them. The CDR3 DNA is TGTGCCAGTAGTATAGCGCCAGGGTCCTCCTACGAGCAGTACTTC. This translates into CASSIAPGSSYEQYF.

The chain employs TRBV10-3 and TRBJ2-5; no definite D call. The CDR3 has 12 residues. Per the germline V gene, CDR1 is ENHRY and CDR2 is SYGVKD. The ends were cut back, 4 bases at V and 2 bases at J, with 5 bases in the middle. CDR3 protein: CAISVQQETQYF. The DNA for the CDR3 is TGTGCCATCAGTGTACAGCAAGAGACCCAGTACTTC.

This rearrangement joins TRBV5-1 to TRBJ2-6; D gene uncertain. Trimming left V 4 bases short and J 0 bases short, with 11 bases between. The germline gives CDR1 SGHRS, CDR2 YFSETQ. The CDR3 runs to 16 residues. In DNA, the CDR3 is TGCGCCAGCAGCGGCGGCCGCAGCTCTGGGGCCAACGTCCTGACTTTC. Translated, it gives CASSGGRSSGANVLTF.

V usage is TRBV9 and J usage is TRBJ2-1, with 10 bases lining up with TRBD2. Unmatched junction bases numbered 5, after V lost 3 bases and J lost 5 bases. There are 15 residues in the CDR3. The V gene's germline CDR1 is SGDLS and CDR2 YYNGEE. This chain's CDR3 is CASSAGTSANNEQFF. The CDR3 nucleotides read TGTGCCAGCAGCGCCGGGACTAGCGCCAACAATGAGCAGTTCTTC.

This clone was seen a single time. The genes are TRBV10-1 and TRBJ1-1; D may be TRBD1 (6 bases). V was trimmed by 7 bases and J by 1 base, leaving 13 bases between them. Per the germline V gene, CDR1 is WNHNN and CDR2 is SYGVQD (reference sequence). The CDR3 totals 14 residues. The CDR3 nucleotides are TGCGCCAGCACGCGACAGGAACGGAACACTGAAGCTTTCTTT. Translating it yields CASTRQERNTEAFF.

CDR3: CASSEYGGGSSYEQYF. The CDR3 nucleotides read TGTGCCAGCAGTGAATATGGCGGGGGGAGCTCCTACGAGCAGTACTTC. The chain recombines TRBV2 with TRBJ2-7, with 8 bases aligning to TRBD2. The trim removed 2 bases at V and 0 bases at J, leaving 6 bases unmatched. The CDR3 length is 16 residues. Germline V CDR1 and CDR2: SNHLY, FYNNEI.

The rearrangement joins TRBV29-1 to TRBJ2-5; 7 nucleotides line up with TRBD1. CDR3 size: 12 residues. Germline V gene sequence: CDR1 SQVTM, CDR2 ANQGSEA. V was pared by 8 bases and J by 3 bases, with 6 bases of the junction left unmatched. This chain's CDR3 is CSLQGLEETQYF. The CDR3 DNA reads TGCAGCCTACAGGGGCTAGAAGAGACCCAGTACTTC.

With regard to this clone: This CDR3 is also generated by other DNA sequences in the sample. The gene calls are TRBV19 and TRBJ1-4, with unresolved D. The CDR3 extends over 14 amino acids. Germline lookup yields CDR1 LNHDA and CDR2 SQIVND (reference sequence). V lost 3 bases, J lost 0 bases, and 5 bases lay in between. The chain's CDR3 is CASSISATNEKLFF. CDR3 DNA: TGTGCCAGTAGTATTAGTGCAACTAATGAAAAACTGTTTTTT. Looking up the rest from reference TRBV19 and TRBJ1-4 gives the full variable domain: DGGITQSPKYLFRKEGQNVTLSCEQNLNHDAMYWYRQDPGQGLRLIYYSQIVNDFQKGDIAEGYSVSREKKESFPLTVTSAQKNPTAFYLCASSISATNEKLFFGSGTQLSVL.

The chain uses TRBV25-1 and TRBJ1-2; no reliable D call. The CDR3 length is 11 residues. Germline CDR1 MGHDK, CDR2 SYGVNS. V was cut by 3 bases and J by 8 bases, with 7 bases left in between. CDR3 in amino acids: CASSELGGYTF. Here the CDR3 DNA reads TGTGCCAGCAGTGAGCTGGGCGGCTACACCTTC.